This T cell receptor beta chain was recorded in a study of T-cell reconstitution after alpha-beta-depleted transplantation in children. This clonotype was detected a few times. Germline lookup yields CDR1 SGHRS and CDR2 YFSETQ. The CDR3 contains 15 residues. Trimming removed 0 bases from V and 1 base from J, with 8 bases in between. Unique molecular identifiers featured in how the TCRbeta library was prepared. Each CDR3 protein is one row after TCRdb ran MiXCR on the PCR reads. This table holds approximately 520,000 distinct CDR3 sequences, about an eighth found once. This chain connects TRBV5-1 to TRBJ2-1, with D possibly TRBD2 on 5 matching bases. The starting material was PBMCs, mostly from graft donor cells, obtained 180 days after TCRalphabeta/CD19-depleted stem cell transplant. The clonotype originates from a female patient aged 2 to 10 who had a stem cell transplant for aplastic anemia, so the T cells may come from the graft donor. For the CDR3, the DNA is TGCGCCAGCAGCTTGGATGGACTTTCCTACAATGAGCAGTTCTTC. This sequence encodes CASSLDGLSYNEQFF.